A single TCR beta chain is shown here with its context. The target antigen is unknown. J was trimmed by 2 bases and V by 10 bases; bases with no gene match: 20. The V gene's germline CDR1 is MGHRA and CDR2 YSYEKL. The CDR3 loop spans 19 amino acids. From the reads, TCRdb called clonotypes with MiXCR, one entry per CDR3 protein. The top ten hold around 8.5% of the sample, which has about 100,000 distinct CDR3 sequences, approximately 17% seen once. This sample was included in a study of T cell repertoires in cytomegalovirus infection. Study at large: In public TCR beta signatures, there were indications of both CMV infection and matching HLA type.

Whole-study findings and limits: HLA-C-restricted, CMV-specific TCR beta clonotypes were dominant ex vivo. Cumulative public TCR beta family frequency identified carriers of CMV plus the relevant HLA.

Sequenced input: PBMCs. The chain joins TRBV4-1 to TRBJ2-3, with TRBD2 matching 11 bases. The TCR was taken from a human donor in good health (CMV status not recorded). Some clones in this sample may be carry-over from other donors' samples. The CDR3 loop is CATLAQGLAGGLLTDTQYF. CDR3 in DNA: TGCGCCACCCTGGCCCAAGGGCTAGCGGGGGGCCTTCTCACAGATACGCAGTATTTT.